The 26 T cell receptor beta chains listed next were all sequenced from one sample in a study of CD8 T cells in Susac syndrome. Reverse transcription of about 0.5 to 1 ug RNA used random hexamers. A single record per CDR3 protein comes from TCRdb applying MiXCR to the immunoSEQ multiplex PCR reads. Of 300,000 to 350,000 distinct CDR3 sequences listed, just over 90% are singletons. Sample: CD4+ T cells from PBMCs. The source of these receptors is a human donor with multiple sclerosis.

This sequence joins TRBV6-6 and TRBJ2-5; D call uncertain. There are 14 residues in the CDR3. Trimming removed 8 bases at V and 0 bases at J, with 13 bases between. Germline-derived CDR1 and CDR2 are MNHNY and SVGAGI (reference sequence). CDR3 sequence: CASSRSGNQETQYF. The CDR3 nucleotides are TGTGCCAGCTCCCGATCGGGTAACCAAGAGACCCAGTACTTC.

The rearrangement uses TRBV3-1 and TRBJ2-1; TRBD2 aligns across 9 bases. Germline V gene sequence: CDR1 LGHDT, CDR2 YNNKEL (reference sequence). The length of the CDR3 is 17 residues. Germline trimming cut 0 bases from V and 7 bases from J; bases unmatched to any gene: 10. The CDR3 sequence: CASSQETASGVRNEQFF. CDR3 coding DNA: TGTGCCAGCAGCCAAGAAACGGCTAGCGGGGTTAGGAATGAGCAGTTCTTC.

The chain employs TRBV3-1 and TRBJ2-7, with 9 nucleotides matching TRBD2. The CDR3 is 15 residues long. The germline gives CDR1 LGHDT, CDR2 YNNKEL (reference sequence). V dropped 0 bases and J dropped 7; count of bases not matched to a gene: 7. The CDR3 DNA is TGTGCCAGCAGCCAAGACTTAGCGGGGGCCAGGGAGCAGTACTTC. This gives the protein CASSQDLAGAREQYF.

The V call is TRBV28, the J call TRBJ1-1; D perhaps matches TRBD1 (6 bases). Trimming left V 7 bases short and J 4 bases short, with 22 bases between. The CDR3 is made up of 16 amino acids. Per the germline V gene, CDR1 is MDHEN and CDR2 is SYDVKM. CDR3 sequence: CASTRPGEGVGTEAFF. The CDR3 DNA sequence: TGTGCCAGCACCCGCCCCGGGGAGGGGGTAGGCACTGAAGCTTTCTTT.

In this sample, this clonotype turned up a few times. The V call is TRBV4-1, the J call TRBJ2-5, with D possibly matching TRBD2 (6 bases). Deletions cut 8 bases from V and 2 bases from J, with 12 bases between. Germline loops: CDR1 MGHRA, CDR2 YSYEKL. The CDR3 runs to 13 residues. The CDR3, as DNA: TGCGCCAGCGCGATGGGGAGGCAAGAGACCCAGTACTTC. Translating it yields CASAMGRQETQYF.

The chain joins TRBV2 to TRBJ1-6; 8 bases are a match to TRBD1. Trimming cost V 3 bases and J 13 bases; bases outside gene matches: 11. Germline V lookup: CDR1 SNHLY, CDR2 FYNNEI. CDR3 size: 15 residues. CDR3 amino acids: CASSDSRQGMIPLHF. CDR3 nucleotide sequence: TGTGCCAGCAGTGATTCCAGACAGGGGATGATCCCCCTCCACTTT.

The genes are TRBV19 and TRBJ1-1; the match to TRBD1 covers 7 bases. The junction had 8 bases not matched to a gene; V was cut back by 8 bases and J by 2 bases. The germline V gene has CDR1 LNHDA and CDR2 SQIVND (reference sequence). CDR3 length equals 14 residues. The CDR3 sequence: CASGSGTANTEAFF. The DNA of the CDR3 is TGTGCCAGTGGCTCCGGGACAGCTAACACTGAAGCTTTCTTT. The variable domain in full, completed from reference TRBV19 and TRBJ1-1, reads DGGITQSPKYLFRKEGQNVTLSCEQNLNHDAMYWYRQDPGQGLRLIYYSQIVNDFQKGDIAEGYSVSREKKESFPLTVTSAQKNPTAFYLCASGSGTANTEAFFGQGTRLTVV.

The V gene is TRBV28, the J gene TRBJ2-7; D gene uncertain. This CDR3 region has 13 residues. The V gene's germline CDR1 is MDHEN and CDR2 SYDVKM. Trimming removed 6 bases from V and 5 bases from J, with 14 bases in between. CDR3 sequence (DNA): TGTGCCAGCAGAACTCCTAGTAGGGACGAGCAGTACTTC. Amino acids: CASRTPSRDEQYF.

This clonotype was detected only once. The V gene is TRBV30, the J gene TRBJ2-1, with 9 bases fitting TRBD1. There are 15 residues in the CDR3. V was pared by 3 bases and J by 4 bases, with 7 bases of the junction left unmatched. CDR1 and CDR2 from the germline V gene are GTSNPN and SVGIG (reference sequence). The CDR3 sequence is CAWSGPGQGYNEQFF. The CDR3 DNA is TGTGCCTGGAGCGGACCGGGACAGGGATACAATGAGCAGTTCTTC.

This chain joins TRBV18 and TRBJ2-7; the D call may be TRBD1 or TRBD2 (5 bases each). Germline loops: CDR1 KGHSH, CDR2 LQKENI. Trimming stripped 0 bases from V and 1 base from J, with 10 bases between. The CDR3 consists of 15 residues. CDR3: CASSPPSGRSYEQYF. The CDR3 DNA sequence: TGTGCCAGCTCACCACCCTCGGGACGATCCTACGAGCAGTACTTC.

The chain employs TRBV12-3 or TRBV12-4 and TRBJ1-6; D possibly corresponds to TRBD1 (5 bases). Trimming shortened V by 3 bases and J by 9 bases, and 15 bases separated the two germline ends. This CDR3 spans 15 amino acids. The DNA for the CDR3 is TGTGCCAGCAGTTTCAGGGCCCGCGCGGGTTCACCCCTCCACTTT. Amino acids: CASSFRARAGSPLHF.

The V call is TRBV20-1, the J call TRBJ2-1; TRBD1 or TRBD2 may be the D gene (6 bases each). CDR3 length: 14 amino acids. Trimming shortened V by 6 bases and J by 0 bases, and 12 bases separated the two germline ends. The V gene's germline CDR1 is DFQATT and CDR2 SNEGSKA (reference sequence). Here the CDR3 DNA reads TGCAGTGCCAGGGGACTCTACTCCTACAATGAGCAGTTCTTC. Encoded protein: CSARGLYSYNEQFF.

The V call is TRBV6-1, the J call TRBJ2-1; the match to TRBD2 covers 8 bases. Germline V gene data show CDR1 as MNHNS and CDR2 as SASEGT. Trimming took 6 bases from V and 6 from J; bases not matched to a gene: 7. The CDR3 covers 14 residues. Written as DNA, the CDR3 is TGTGCCAGCAGGGGGCGGACTAGCAGCAATGAGCAGTTCTTC. Encoded protein: CASRGRTSSNEQFF.

A word on this clonotype: An end of the junction differs from the germline gene, which may be a read error. The J gene is TRBJ2-3, the V gene TRBV11-3; 7 bases are a match to TRBD2. CDR1 is SGHNT and CDR2 is YENEEA in the germline V gene. CDR3 size: 15 residues. The CDR3: CAGSRSGASTDTQYF. The CDR3 DNA reads as TGTGCCGGCAGCCGCAGCGGGGCTAGCACAGATACGCAGTATTTT.

This chain links TRBV4-2 with TRBJ1-2; D possibly corresponds to TRBD1 (6 bases). V lost 4 bases and J 5 bases, leaving 17 bases between the germline ends. Germline loops: CDR1 LGHNA, CDR2 YNFKEQ. The CDR3 covers 15 residues. The CDR3 loop is CASSPQAGGAYGYTF. DNA for the CDR3: TGTGCCAGCAGCCCCCAGGCGGGGGGCGCTTATGGCTACACCTTC.

The genes are TRBV6-2 or TRBV6-3 and TRBJ2-1; TRBD2 matches at 14 bases. V trimming: 6 bases; J trimming: 7 bases; junction bases outside the gene matches: 8. The germline gives CDR1 MNHEY, CDR2 SVGEGT. CDR3 length: 16 residues. The CDR3 here is CASRDGTSGRGNEQFF. CDR3 DNA sequence: TGTGCCAGCAGGGACGGGACTAGCGGGAGAGGGAATGAGCAGTTCTTC.

V and J are TRBV5-5 and TRBJ2-3; D is unresolved. The CDR3 sequence is 14 residues long. The V and J ends lost 4 bases and 0 bases respectively, with 9 bases between them. Germline V CDR1 and CDR2: SGHKS, YYEKEE (reference sequence). The CDR3: CASSQGTSTDTQYF. DNA of the CDR3: TGTGCCAGCAGCCAAGGAACTAGCACAGATACGCAGTATTTT.

V usage is TRBV6-4 and J usage is TRBJ2-2; D might be TRBD2 (6 bases). This CDR3 comprises 15 residues. Trimming pared 0 bases from V and 7 bases from J, leaving 12 bases between. Germline-derived CDR1 and CDR2 are MRHNA and SNTAGT. CDR3 sequence reads: CASSDSAGRGGELFF. The CDR3 DNA reads TGTGCCAGCAGTGACTCTGCGGGAAGGGGCGGGGAGCTGTTTTTT.

V usage is TRBV13 and J usage is TRBJ1-1; D gene unclear. Germline V lookup: CDR1 PRHDT, CDR2 FYEKMQ (reference sequence). CDR3 length: 15 residues. Trimming removed 3 bases at V and 0 bases at J, with 11 bases between. Written as DNA, the CDR3 is TGTGCCAGCAGCTTCCTGTCAGCGCTGAACACTGAAGCTTTCTTT. It yields the protein CASSFLSALNTEAFF.

The chain couples TRBV20-1 to TRBJ1-6, with unresolved D. The CDR3 is 13 amino acids. Between the trimmed V and J ends, which lost 3 bases and 7 bases, there was a span of 10 bases. In germline, CDR1 is DFQATT, CDR2 SNEGSKA (reference sequence). In nucleotides, the CDR3 is TGCAGTGCTAGCGGAGGAATCAATTCACCCCTCCACTTT. It yields the protein CSASGGINSPLHF.

This chain uses TRBV2 with TRBJ2-3; TRBD2 agrees at 10 bases. This CDR3 contains 16 residues. Germline V gene data show CDR1 as SNHLY and CDR2 as FYNNEI. J was trimmed by 6 bases and V by 7 bases; bases with no gene match: 13. CDR3 residues: CASTADTSGVWDTQYF. The CDR3 nucleotides are TGTGCCAGCACCGCAGATACTAGCGGGGTGTGGGATACGCAGTATTTT.

The V gene is TRBV20-1, the J gene TRBJ1-5; a weak D match, TRBD1 (5 bases). V shed 6 bases and J shed 4 bases, with 16 bases lying between them. This CDR3 contains 14 residues. In germline, CDR1 is DFQATT, CDR2 SNEGSKA (reference sequence). The CDR3 DNA follows: TGCAGTGCCATACAGGCAGGAGCAAATCAGCCCCAGCATTTT. Its translation is CSAIQAGANQPQHF.

The rearrangement joins TRBV7-2 to TRBJ2-7; 8 bases agree with TRBD2. Germline loops: CDR1 SGHTA, CDR2 FQGNSA. This CDR3 is 18 amino acids long. The J segment lost 4 bases and the V segment lost 0 bases, leaving 14 bases of the junction unmatched. This CDR3 reads CASSLAQDVAGIIYEQYF. In DNA, the CDR3 is TGTGCCAGCAGCTTAGCCCAGGATGTAGCGGGGATCATATACGAGCAGTACTTC.

CDR3 nucleotide sequence: TGTGCCAGCAGCTTGGGCCTGAACTCTGGAAACACCATATATTTT. It is translated as CASSLGLNSGNTIYF. The V call is TRBV5-4, the J call TRBJ1-3; D gene ambiguous. The germline V gene has CDR1 SGHNT and CDR2 YYREEE (reference sequence). V dropped 0 bases and J dropped 0 bases, with 7 bases sitting between them. This CDR3 is 15 amino acids long.

CDR3 region: CASSFGDRGGTEAFF. The CDR3 DNA reads as TGTGCCAGCAGTTTCGGGGACAGGGGGGGCACTGAAGCTTTCTTT. The rearrangement joins TRBV28 to TRBJ1-1, with 11 bases identical to TRBD1. The CDR3 is 15 amino acids. The J segment lost 4 bases and the V segment lost 3 bases, leaving 4 bases of the junction unmatched. The germline V gene has CDR1 MDHEN and CDR2 SYDVKM.

This sequence joins TRBV27 and TRBJ2-2; D ambiguous. V dropped 2 bases and J dropped 7 bases, with 5 bases sitting between them. This CDR3 is built from 12 residues. The germline V gene has CDR1 MNHEY and CDR2 SMNVEV (reference sequence). CDR3 region: CASSLVIGELFF. CDR3 nucleotide sequence: TGTGCCAGCAGTTTAGTAATCGGGGAGCTGTTTTTT.